Only a few counts were recorded for the clone carrying this T cell receptor (beta chain). After removal of 3 bases from V and 4 bases from J, the junction contained 7 bases not matched to a gene. CDR1 and CDR2 (germline): SGHKS, YYEKEE (reference sequence). This CDR3 contains 15 residues. The sample originates from a study of shared clonotypes between healthy human individuals. On sorted subsets, replicate PCRs used approximately 190 ng DNA, or about 30,000 T cell genomes. In the original workflow: As immunoSEQ supplied junction-only sequences (without quality scores), filtering differed. Produced via immunoSEQ multiplex PCR; TCRdb's table is partial and in-frame only. The DNA gave D and trimming, while V, J and clone size come from that table. The sample has under 2.5 million clones, around 92% seen once.

This sequence originates from a man aged 18 to 30 in good health. Some clones in this sample may be carry-over from other donors' samples. The chain uses TRBV5-5 and TRBJ1-5, with 7 bases aligning to TRBD1. Sequencing was carried out using naive CD4+ T cells from PBMCs. Subset defined: CD45RA+ positively selected. CDR3 in amino acids: CASSSARQGNQPQHF. DNA for the CDR3: TGTGCCAGCAGCTCAGCAAGACAGGGTAATCAGCCCCAGCATTTT. The full variable domain, in which reference TRBV5-5 and TRBJ1-5 provide the parts outside the CDR3, is DAGVTQSPTHLIKTRGQQVTLRCSPISGHKSVSWYQQVLGQGPQFIFQYYEKEERGRGNFPDRFSARQFPNYSSELNVNALLLGDSALYLCASSSARQGNQPQHFGDGTRLSIL.